The 31 T cell receptor beta chains below were found in one sample sequenced in a study of cytomegalovirus exposure and HLA in healthy donors. The PCR made use of 60 Vbeta and 13 Jbeta primers. Method: immunoSEQ multiplex PCR; TCRdb's copy keeps in-frame clones and lacks some. This table holds about 210,000 clones, about 80% found once. The sequencing sample was made of PBMCs. Receptors were obtained from a man between 40 and 49 years old in good health and CMV-seropositive.

In this sample, this clone turned up a few times. The chain links TRBV4-1 to TRBJ2-2; D is undetermined. Germline CDR1 is MGHRA and CDR2 is YSYEKL. Trimming pared 6 bases from V and 4 bases from J, leaving 12 bases between. The CDR3 extends over 14 amino acids. CDR3 nucleotide sequence: TGCGCCAGCAGGCAAATCCTGAGCACCGGGGAGCTGTTTTTT. The encoded protein is CASRQILSTGELFF.

The J gene is TRBJ2-5, the V gene TRBV5-1; maybe TRBD2 (5 bases). V was pared by 3 bases and J by 3 bases, with 12 bases between. Per germline, CDR1 SGHRS and CDR2 YFSETQ. The CDR3 extends over 14 amino acids. The CDR3 is CASSWEWIKETQYF. CDR3 DNA: TGCGCCAGCAGCTGGGAGTGGATCAAAGAGACCCAGTACTTC.

The chain carries TRBV2 and TRBJ2-1; a weak D match, TRBD2 (5 bases). Deletions cut 7 bases from V and 9 bases from J, with 22 bases between. Germline V lookup: CDR1 SNHLY, CDR2 FYNNEI. The CDR3 runs to 15 residues. The CDR3 loop reads CASTSGDLDTGEQFF. CDR3 in DNA: TGTGCCAGCACCAGCGGCGACTTAGATACGGGTGAGCAGTTCTTC.

The CDR3 sequence: CSTLPHRGAEAFF. DNA for the CDR3: TGCAGCACCCTCCCCCACAGGGGCGCTGAAGCTTTCTTT. The chain uses TRBV29-1 and TRBJ1-1, with 7 nucleotides matching TRBD1. Trimming at V came to 8 bases and at J to 6 bases, leaving 12 bases not matched to a gene. The germline CDR1 and CDR2 sequences are SQVTM and ANQGSEA. This CDR3 is built from 13 residues.

The V call is TRBV9, the J call TRBJ2-1, with 8 bases fitting TRBD2. CDR3 size: 17 residues. Germline CDR1 SGDLS, CDR2 YYNGEE. The V and J ends lost 3 bases and 6 bases, in that order; junction bases with no gene match: 14. The CDR3 nucleotides read TGTGCCAGCAGCGGGACATCCGGGACTAGGGGTCCCAATGAGCAGTTCTTC. Translation gives CASSGTSGTRGPNEQFF.

Remarks on this clone: Other nucleotide sequences from this sample produce the same CDR3. This chain connects TRBV18 to TRBJ1-4; TRBD1 agrees at 7 bases. The germline gives CDR1 KGHSH, CDR2 LQKENI. Losses at the gene ends were 6 bases for V and 4 bases for J; bases not matched to a gene: 2. The CDR3 totals 13 residues. Here the CDR3 DNA reads TGTGCCAGCTCCAGGGACAGTAATGAAAAACTGTTTTTT. Its protein is CASSRDSNEKLFF.

Note on this clone: Germline is not matched at one junction end, which may reflect a read error. J is TRBJ2-1 and V is TRBV6-5; 10 nucleotides align to TRBD1. Germline V gene sequence: CDR1 MNHEY, CDR2 SVGAGI. This CDR3 region has 14 residues. CDR3 residues: CAGSYWTGGKEQFF. The CDR3, as DNA: TGTGCCGGCAGTTACTGGACAGGGGGAAAAGAGCAGTTCTTC.

The V gene is TRBV5-5, the J gene TRBJ1-5; D uncertain. This CDR3 contains 15 residues. V gave up 7 bases and J gave up 4 bases, with 18 bases separating them. Looked up from germline, CDR1 is SGHKS and CDR2 is YYEKEE (reference sequence). As DNA, the CDR3 is TGTGCCAGCGGAGGATCCCCGCAATCTAATCAGCCCCAGCATTTT. Its translation: CASGGSPQSNQPQHF.

V gene TRBV27 combines with J gene TRBJ2-7, with D perhaps matching TRBD2 (5 bases). Trimming pared 5 bases from V and 1 base from J, leaving 12 bases between. CDR3 length equals 14 residues. CDR1 and CDR2 from the germline V gene are MNHEY and SMNVEV (reference sequence). CDR3 loop: CASSPGVGSYEQYF. CDR3 DNA: TGTGCCAGCAGTCCCGGGGTGGGGTCCTACGAGCAGTACTTC.

The chain combines TRBV7-8 with TRBJ2-5, with TRBD1 matching 7 bases. The DNA matches TRBJ2-7 better at its end, which makes the J call doubtful. The CDR3 spans 13 residues. Germline CDR1 SGHVS, CDR2 FQNEAQ. CDR3 loop: CASSLGQGVEQYF. Written as DNA, the CDR3 is TGTGCCAGCAGCTTAGGTCAGGGGGTCGAGCAGTACTTC.

V gene TRBV30 combines with J gene TRBJ1-1; D might be TRBD1 (5 bases). This CDR3 is 11 amino acids long. Trimming cost V 3 bases and J 10 bases, with 12 bases left between them. The germline CDR1 and CDR2 sequences are GTSNPN and SVGIG (reference sequence). The CDR3 DNA is TGTGCCTGGAGCTCCAGGGTAGCAGCTTTCTTT. Its translation: CAWSSRVAAFF.

The chain links TRBV27 to TRBJ1-4; D possibly corresponds to TRBD1 (5 bases). Trimming removed 7 bases from V and 8 bases from J, with 20 bases in between. Germline V gene sequence: CDR1 MNHEY, CDR2 SMNVEV (reference sequence). The CDR3 is made up of 15 amino acids. The CDR3: CASNSSDTSGEKLFF. The DNA of the CDR3 is TGTGCCAGCAATAGTTCGGACACGTCAGGGGAAAAACTGTTTTTT.

The chain recombines TRBV19 with TRBJ2-2; D not certain. Germline values: CDR1 LNHDA, CDR2 SQIVND (reference sequence). The CDR3 has 14 residues. The V gene lost 0 bases and the J gene lost 6 bases, with 8 bases spanning the gap. The CDR3 loop is CASSIDRGSGELFF. CDR3 coding DNA: TGTGCCAGTAGTATAGATAGAGGTTCCGGGGAGCTGTTTTTT.

V and J are TRBV6-5 and TRBJ2-7, with D hard to call. CDR1 and CDR2 from the germline V gene are MNHEY and SVGAGI. This CDR3 contains 15 residues. V lost 2 bases and J 0 bases, leaving 11 bases between the germline ends. The CDR3 loop reads CASSYRRGTSYEQYF. The CDR3 DNA reads as TGTGCCAGCAGTTACCGTAGAGGAACCTCCTACGAGCAGTACTTC.

The V call is TRBV7-2, the J call TRBJ2-6; unclear D gene. The germline V gene has CDR1 SGHTA and CDR2 FQGNSA. The CDR3 loop spans 14 amino acids. Deletions cut 5 bases from V and 9 bases from J, with 14 bases between. In nucleotides, the CDR3 is TGTGCCAGCAGCCCGCGACTGAGTAACAACGTCCTGACTTTC. This sequence encodes CASSPRLSNNVLTF.

The chain carries TRBV6-1 and TRBJ2-1; TRBD2 matches 9 bases. The CDR3 is 15 amino acids. Germline V gene data show CDR1 as MNHNS and CDR2 as SASEGT. Trimming removed 7 bases from V and 1 base from J; junction bases left unmatched: 5. CDR3 sequence (DNA): TGTGCCAGCATTATAGCGGGAGAGTCCTACAATGAGCAGTTCTTC. It encodes CASIIAGESYNEQFF.

This clone was seen only a few times. This chain joins TRBV28 and TRBJ1-2; possibly TRBD1 for D (6 bases). The germline V gene encodes CDR1 MDHEN and CDR2 SYDVKM. Deletions cut 3 bases from V and 8 bases from J, with 10 bases between. The CDR3 loop spans 12 amino acids. The CDR3 sequence is CASSFGGWGYTF. CDR3 coding DNA: TGTGCCAGCAGTTTTGGGGGCTGGGGCTACACCTTC.

The V call is TRBV5-6, the J call TRBJ1-1, with a weak D call TRBD1 (6 bases). The CDR3 consists of 14 residues. CDR1 and CDR2 (germline): SGHDT, YYEEEE. V shed 4 bases and J shed 8 bases, with 18 bases lying between them. CDR3 coding DNA: TGTGCCAGCAGCCCACGGGACACGGGGGGGGAAGCTTTCTTT. Translation: CASSPRDTGGEAFF.

The V call is TRBV19, the J call TRBJ1-5; no clear D. Germline V lookup: CDR1 LNHDA, CDR2 SQIVND (reference sequence). CDR3 length: 16 amino acids. V was pared by 3 bases and J by 2 bases, with 14 bases between. The CDR3 is CASSIGLPEGNQPQHF. The DNA of the CDR3 is TGTGCCAGTAGTATCGGACTCCCGGAGGGCAATCAGCCCCAGCATTTT.

The chain joins TRBV12-5 to TRBJ2-1; D possibly corresponds to TRBD1 (7 bases). The CDR3 has 17 amino acids. The V end was cut by 4 bases, the J end by 5 bases, with 21 bases between. Germline V gene sequence: CDR1 LGHNT, CDR2 FRNRAP. In DNA, the CDR3 is TGTGCTAGTGGTTCGGCCAGGGGGGCAAAGGCCAACAATGAGCAGTTCTTC. This encodes CASGSARGAKANNEQFF.

The chain recombines TRBV2 with TRBJ2-7; 9 bases fit TRBD2. CDR1 is SNHLY, CDR2 FYNNEI, per germline. This CDR3 has 16 amino acids. J was trimmed by 4 bases and V by 2 bases; bases with no gene match: 9. DNA of the CDR3: TGTGCCAGCAGTGAATTAGCCAGCGGGAGGACATACGAGCAGTACTTC. It translates to CASSELASGRTYEQYF.

This clone was counted a few times. The V and J genes are TRBV4-1 and TRBJ1-6, with D hard to call. From germline, CDR1 is MGHRA and CDR2 YSYEKL. V was cut by 0 bases and J by 8 bases, with 11 bases left in between. The CDR3 spans 15 residues. For the CDR3, the DNA is TGCGCCAGCAGCCAAGACGCCAGACTTTATTCACCCCTCCACTTT. Residues: CASSQDARLYSPLHF.

V is TRBV10-1 and J is TRBJ1-1; D is undetermined. From germline, CDR1 is WNHNN and CDR2 SYGVQD (reference sequence). The CDR3 totals 13 residues. Trimming removed 6 bases at V and 1 base at J, with 9 bases between. Here the CDR3 reads CASSSGSNTEAFF. The CDR3 nucleotides are TGCGCCAGCAGCTCGGGATCGAACACTGAAGCTTTCTTT.

The gene calls are TRBV11-2 and TRBJ2-7; a weak D match, TRBD1 (6 bases). V lost 5 bases, J lost 3 bases, and 17 bases lay in between. Per the germline V gene, CDR1 is SGHAT and CDR2 is FQNNGV. This CDR3 is 15 amino acids long. In DNA, the CDR3 is TGTGCCAGCAGCCTGGACAGCAACCCCCTCTACGAGCAGTACGTC. This encodes CASSLDSNPLYEQYV.

This clone was picked up one time. The chain links TRBV11-3 to TRBJ2-6; 7 bases map to TRBD1. The CDR3 extends over 15 amino acids. In germline, CDR1 is SGHNT, CDR2 YENEEA. V lost 1 base and J lost 3; bases outside the gene matches: 0. The CDR3 loop reads CASSLAGGGANVLTF. In DNA, the CDR3 is TGTGCCAGCAGCTTAGCAGGGGGTGGGGCCAACGTCCTGACTTTC.

The rearrangement uses TRBV7-8 and TRBJ1-1; possibly TRBD1 for D (5 bases). V lost 4 bases and J 1 base, leaving 13 bases between the germline ends. The CDR3 is 15 amino acids. From germline, CDR1 is SGHVS and CDR2 FQNEAQ. The DNA of the CDR3 is TGTGCCAGCAGCTCCGGGGGAGTCCCGAACACTGAAGCTTTCTTT. It specifies CASSSGGVPNTEAFF.

The chain employs TRBV2 and TRBJ2-2; tentative D call: TRBD1 (5 bases). CDR3 length equals 14 residues. V lost 5 bases, J lost 3 bases, and 10 bases lay in between. Germline V gene lookup returns CDR1 SNHLY and CDR2 FYNNEI. CDR3 in DNA: TGTGCCAGCAGTAGGGGCGCGGACACCGGGGAGCTGTTTTTT. Translated, it gives CASSRGADTGELFF.

The chain combines TRBV7-3 with TRBJ1-3; 9 bases match TRBD1. In germline, CDR1 is SGHTA, CDR2 FQGTGA. This CDR3 has 14 residues. V shed 9 bases, J shed 7 bases, and the junction held 10 bases outside the gene matches. CDR3 region: CASRRQGEVNTIYF. In DNA, the CDR3 is TGTGCCAGTAGAAGACAGGGGGAAGTGAACACCATATATTTT.

The chain recombines TRBV6-5 with TRBJ1-1, with 9 bases fitting TRBD1. CDR3 length: 14 amino acids. From germline, CDR1 is MNHEY and CDR2 SVGAGI. Germline trimming cut 6 bases from V and 3 bases from J; bases unmatched to any gene: 5. CDR3: CASRFRTGDTEAFF. The CDR3 DNA follows: TGTGCCAGCAGATTCAGGACAGGGGACACTGAAGCTTTCTTT.

In DNA form, the CDR3 reads TGTGCCAGCAGTGAACTACCCGCTCCCTACAATGAGCAGTTCTTC. It is translated as CASSELPAPYNEQFF. The chain uses TRBV25-1 and TRBJ2-1; D uncertain. The CDR3 totals 15 residues. V lost 2 bases and J lost 2, with 10 bases in between. Germline CDR1 and CDR2: MGHDK and SYGVNS.

This chain joins TRBV4-2 and TRBJ2-1; 8 bases are a match to TRBD2. This CDR3 comprises 15 residues. The germline V gene has CDR1 LGHNA and CDR2 YNFKEQ. V was clipped by 6 bases and J by 5 bases; unmatched bases: 9. CDR3: CASSKLAGGNNEQFF. In nucleotides, the CDR3 is TGTGCCAGCAGTAAGTTGGCGGGAGGAAACAATGAGCAGTTCTTC.